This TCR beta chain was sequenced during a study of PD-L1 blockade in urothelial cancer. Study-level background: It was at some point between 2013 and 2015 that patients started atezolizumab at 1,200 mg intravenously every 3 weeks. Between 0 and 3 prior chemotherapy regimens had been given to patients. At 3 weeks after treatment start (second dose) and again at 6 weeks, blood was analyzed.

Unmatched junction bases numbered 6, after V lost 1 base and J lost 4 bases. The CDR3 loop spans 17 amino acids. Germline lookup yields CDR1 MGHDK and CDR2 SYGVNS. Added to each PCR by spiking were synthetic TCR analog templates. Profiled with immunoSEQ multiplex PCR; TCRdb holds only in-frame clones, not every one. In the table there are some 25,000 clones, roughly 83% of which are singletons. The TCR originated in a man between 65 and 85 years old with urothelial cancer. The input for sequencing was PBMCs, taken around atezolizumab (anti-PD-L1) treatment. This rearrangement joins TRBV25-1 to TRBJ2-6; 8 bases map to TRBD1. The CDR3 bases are TGTGCCAGCAGTGAATTTCAGGGGGCGTGGGGGGCCAACGTCCTGACTTTC. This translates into CASSEFQGAWGANVLTF.